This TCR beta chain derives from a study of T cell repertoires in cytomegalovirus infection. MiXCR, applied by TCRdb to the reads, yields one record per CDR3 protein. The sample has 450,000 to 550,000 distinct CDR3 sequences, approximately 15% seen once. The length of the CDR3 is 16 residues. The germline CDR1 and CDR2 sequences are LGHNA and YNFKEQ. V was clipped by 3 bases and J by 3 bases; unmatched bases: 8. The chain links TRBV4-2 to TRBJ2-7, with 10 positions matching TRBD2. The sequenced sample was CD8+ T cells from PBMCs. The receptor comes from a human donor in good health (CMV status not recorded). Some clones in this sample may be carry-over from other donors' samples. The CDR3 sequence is CASSQGSGRGIYEQYF. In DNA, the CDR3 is TGTGCCAGCAGCCAGGGAAGCGGGAGGGGAATCTACGAGCAGTACTTC.